The following is a T cell receptor (beta chain) sequence with its context. TCRdb called the 5' RACE reads again in MiXCR, with one record for every CDR3 protein. The sample consists of some 310,000 distinct CDR3 sequences, 20% to 25% of them appearing once. The sample originates from a study of T-cell memory formation after mild COVID-19. From germline, CDR1 is MNHNS and CDR2 SASEGT. The CDR3 has 12 residues. V lost 10 bases to trimming and J lost 5 bases, with 14 bases between them. V is TRBV6-1 and J is TRBJ1-1; D is perhaps TRBD1 (5 bases). This sequence originates from a man in his late teens or twenties who had mild COVID-19 (a few samples of this study predate the infection). Cell type and time point are not known. Material for sequencing was PBMCs or a T cell subset sorted from them (not recorded which). CDR3 nucleotide sequence: TGTGCCACCGCCTCGGGGGAGACTGAAGCTTTCTTT. It specifies CATASGETEAFF.